This paragraph covers one T cell receptor beta chain sequence. Its antigen is not known. This entry comes from a study of metastatic and nonmetastatic thyroid tumors. Study at large: Repertoire comparisons spanned blood and tumor or nodule tissue from malignant and benign thyroid patients. Regarding the study as a whole: Within blood and tumor, benign nodules reportedly had significantly lower TCR beta diversity than malignant thyroid tumors did.

The entire patient cohort was treatment-naive prior to thyroid surgery. The CDR3 contains 22 residues. J was trimmed by 7 bases and V by 0 bases; bases with no gene match: 26. CDR1 and CDR2 (germline): GTSNPN, SVGIG (reference sequence). TCRdb ran MiXCR on the PCR reads. The top ten clones hold around 3% of a sample with 30,000 to 35,000 clones, 16% of them seen once. Sample: blood. This TCR was recovered from a female donor with papillary thyroid cancer or a benign thyroid nodule (not recorded which). Some clones in this sample may be carry-over from other donors' samples. The V gene is TRBV30, the J gene TRBJ2-5, with 13 bases that match TRBD2. The CDR3 DNA sequence: TGTGCCTGGAGTGTAAGCCGCAGGGTACCGGGACTAGCGGGACGACCCACGCGGACCCAGTACTTC. Protein sequence: CAWSVSRRVPGLAGRPTRTQYF.